This entry features one T cell receptor (beta chain) sequence. In the source study's methods: Estimated nucleated cell counts came from reference gene primer amplification. The data were produced by immunoSEQ multiplex PCR, yet TCRdb's version contains in-frame clones alone and is incomplete. V, J and clone size are those of that table, while D and trimming were read from the DNA. The sample yields 150,000 to 180,000 clones, roughly 88% seen once. The Seattle site enrolled patients during active infection and followed them longitudinally. This sample stems from a study of blood T cell repertoires in COVID-19. Whole-study context: Whether acute or convalescent, the COVID-19 samples came from the United States, Italy and Spain. From T cells, B-cell-depleted T cells, or PBMCs came the material, which was cDNA or gDNA.

The germline gives CDR1 GTSNPN, CDR2 SVGIG (reference sequence). This CDR3 contains 15 residues. V lost 1 base, J lost 0 bases, and 2 bases stayed unmatched. The clonotype comes from a man aged 55 to 70 with COVID-19, enrolled during active disease. Sequenced material: peripheral blood. The chain links TRBV30 to TRBJ2-7, with 11 bases identical to TRBD2. This chain's CDR3 is CAWSGLAGSSYEQYF. The CDR3 DNA reads TGTGCCTGGAGTGGACTAGCGGGGTCCTCCTACGAGCAGTACTTC.